A selection of T cell receptor beta chains follows, all from one sample in a study of T cell responses to AZD1222 COVID-19 vaccine. Generated by immunoSEQ multiplex PCR, the TCRdb table keeps only in-frame clones and is missing some. The sample lists about 100,000 clones, roughly 87% occurring once. Sequenced here: peripheral blood, sampled on day 0 of AZD1222 vaccination. Receptor source: an adult in good health. Each CDR3 is given without its conserved first and last residue. Size is omitted from some rows. Given values are once, few, many or a class for expanded clones.

V	size	CDR3
TRBV3-1/TRBV3-2	.	ASSQASGGNAGELF
TRBV10-3	few	ASGQVNTEAF
TRBV19	.	ASSPRDVGTHQPQH
TRBV5-1	.	ASSFGDRDNEKLF
TRBV25-1	.	ASRDTGNTGELF
TRBV19	.	ASSMQGANYGYT
TRBV27	.	ASKPGQGAGTEAF
TRBV11-3	.	ASSPGQGRSYEQY
TRBV12-5	.	ASGLGASDTQY
TRBV27	.	ASSRRQGVSEKLF
TRBV12-5	.	ASGLGSYEQY
TRBV6-2/TRBV6-3	.	ASSYRSAGEKLF